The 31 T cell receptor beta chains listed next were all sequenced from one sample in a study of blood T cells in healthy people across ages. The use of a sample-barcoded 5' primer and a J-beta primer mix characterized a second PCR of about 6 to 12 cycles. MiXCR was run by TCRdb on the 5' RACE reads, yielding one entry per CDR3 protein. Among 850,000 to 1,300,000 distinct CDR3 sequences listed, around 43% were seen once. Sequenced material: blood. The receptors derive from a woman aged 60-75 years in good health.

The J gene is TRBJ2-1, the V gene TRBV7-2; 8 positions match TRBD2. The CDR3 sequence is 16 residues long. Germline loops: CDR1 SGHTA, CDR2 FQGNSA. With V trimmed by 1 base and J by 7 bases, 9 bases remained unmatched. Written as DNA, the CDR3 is TGTGCCAGCAGCTTAGGTAGAGCGGGAGTCGGGAATGAGCAGTTCTTC. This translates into CASSLGRAGVGNEQFF.

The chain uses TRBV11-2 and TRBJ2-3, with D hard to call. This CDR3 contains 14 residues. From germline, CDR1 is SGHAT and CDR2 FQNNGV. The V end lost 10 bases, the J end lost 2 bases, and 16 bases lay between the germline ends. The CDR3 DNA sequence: TGTGCCATTACTTTGATCGACACCACAGATACGCAGTATTTT. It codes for CAITLIDTTDTQYF.

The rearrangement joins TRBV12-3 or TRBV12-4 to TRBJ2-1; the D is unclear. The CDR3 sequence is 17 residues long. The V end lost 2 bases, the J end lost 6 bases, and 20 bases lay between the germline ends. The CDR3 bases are TGTGCCAGCAGTTTATTGGTTTGGTTCCAGACGCCCAATGAGCAGTTCTTC. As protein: CASSLLVWFQTPNEQFF.

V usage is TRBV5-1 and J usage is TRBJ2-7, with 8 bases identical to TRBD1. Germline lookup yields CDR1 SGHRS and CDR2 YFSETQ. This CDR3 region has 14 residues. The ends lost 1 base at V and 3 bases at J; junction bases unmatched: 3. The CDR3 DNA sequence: TGCGCCAGCAGCTTGAACAGGGGGATCTACGAGCAGTACTTC. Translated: CASSLNRGIYEQYF.

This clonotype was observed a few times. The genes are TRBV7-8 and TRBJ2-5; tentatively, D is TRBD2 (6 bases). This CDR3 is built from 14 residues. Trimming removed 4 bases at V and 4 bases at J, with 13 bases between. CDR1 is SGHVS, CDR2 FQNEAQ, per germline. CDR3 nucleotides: TGTGCCAGCAGCTCCGGCGGGGCGAGAGAGACCCAGTACTTC. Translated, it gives CASSSGGARETQYF.

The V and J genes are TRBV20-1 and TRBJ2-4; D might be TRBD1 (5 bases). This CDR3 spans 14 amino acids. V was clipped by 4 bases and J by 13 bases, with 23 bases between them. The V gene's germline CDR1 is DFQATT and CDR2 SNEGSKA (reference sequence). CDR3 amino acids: CSATPEGATYEQYF. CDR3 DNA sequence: TGCAGTGCTACTCCCGAAGGGGCGACTTACGAACAGTACTTC.

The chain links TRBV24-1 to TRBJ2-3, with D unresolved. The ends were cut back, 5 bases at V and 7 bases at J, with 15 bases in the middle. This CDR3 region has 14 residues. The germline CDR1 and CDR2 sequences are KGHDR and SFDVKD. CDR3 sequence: CATSGLNRTNTQYF. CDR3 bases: TGTGCCACCAGTGGACTGAACCGCACTAATACGCAGTATTTT.

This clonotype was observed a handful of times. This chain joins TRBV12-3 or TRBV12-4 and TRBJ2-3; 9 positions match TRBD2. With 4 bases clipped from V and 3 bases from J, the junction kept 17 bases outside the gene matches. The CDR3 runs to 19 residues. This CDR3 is CASSSRRAGGPWGTDTQYF. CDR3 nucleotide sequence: TGTGCCAGCAGTTCGAGGCGAGCGGGAGGCCCCTGGGGGACAGATACGCAGTATTTT.

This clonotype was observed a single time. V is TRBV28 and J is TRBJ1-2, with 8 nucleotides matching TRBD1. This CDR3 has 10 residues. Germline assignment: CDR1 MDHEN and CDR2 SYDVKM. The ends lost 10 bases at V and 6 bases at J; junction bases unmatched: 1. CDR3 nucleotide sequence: TGTGCCACGGACAGGGATGGCTACACCTTC. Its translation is CATDRDGYTF.

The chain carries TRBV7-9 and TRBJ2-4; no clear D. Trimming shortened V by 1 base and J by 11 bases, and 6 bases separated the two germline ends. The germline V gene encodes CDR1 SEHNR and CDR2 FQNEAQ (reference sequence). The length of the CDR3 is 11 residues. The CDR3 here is CASSLDLLQYF. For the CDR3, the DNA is TGTGCCAGCAGCTTAGACCTCCTTCAGTACTTC.

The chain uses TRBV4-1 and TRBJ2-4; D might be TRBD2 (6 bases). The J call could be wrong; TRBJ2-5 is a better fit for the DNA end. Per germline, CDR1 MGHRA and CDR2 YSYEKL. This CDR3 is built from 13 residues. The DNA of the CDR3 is TGCGCCAGCAGCCTCATTAGCGGTGAGACCCAGTACTTC. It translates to CASSLISGETQYF.

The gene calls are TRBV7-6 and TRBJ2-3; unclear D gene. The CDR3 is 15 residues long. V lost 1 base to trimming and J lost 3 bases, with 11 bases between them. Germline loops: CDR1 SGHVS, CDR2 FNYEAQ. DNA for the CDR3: TGTGCCAGCAGCTTAGGGGCTAGTTTAACAGATACGCAGTATTTT. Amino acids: CASSLGASLTDTQYF.

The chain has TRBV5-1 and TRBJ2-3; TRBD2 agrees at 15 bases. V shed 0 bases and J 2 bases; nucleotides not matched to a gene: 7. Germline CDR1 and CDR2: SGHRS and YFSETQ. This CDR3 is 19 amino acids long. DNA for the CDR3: TGCGCCAGCAGCTTGGATAAAGGGACTAGCGGGAGGAACACAGATACGCAGTATTTT. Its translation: CASSLDKGTSGRNTDTQYF.

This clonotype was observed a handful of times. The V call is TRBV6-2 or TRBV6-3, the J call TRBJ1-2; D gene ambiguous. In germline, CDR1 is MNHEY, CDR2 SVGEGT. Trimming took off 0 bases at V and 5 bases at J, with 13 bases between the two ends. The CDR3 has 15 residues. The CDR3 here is CASSYSGIGGYGYTF. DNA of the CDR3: TGTGCCAGCAGTTACTCCGGTATAGGAGGTTATGGCTACACCTTC.

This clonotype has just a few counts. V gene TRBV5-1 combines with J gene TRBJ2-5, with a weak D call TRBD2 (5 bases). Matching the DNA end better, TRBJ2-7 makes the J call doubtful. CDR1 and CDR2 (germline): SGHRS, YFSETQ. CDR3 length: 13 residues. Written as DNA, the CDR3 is TGCGCCAGCAGCTTGCAGGTAGCGTACGAGCAGTACTTC. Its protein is CASSLQVAYEQYF.

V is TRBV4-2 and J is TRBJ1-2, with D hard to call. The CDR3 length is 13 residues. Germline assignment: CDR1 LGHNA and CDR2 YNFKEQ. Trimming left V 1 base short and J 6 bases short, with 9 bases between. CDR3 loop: CASSQGQIDGYTF. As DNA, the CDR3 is TGTGCCAGCAGCCAAGGACAAATCGATGGCTACACCTTC.

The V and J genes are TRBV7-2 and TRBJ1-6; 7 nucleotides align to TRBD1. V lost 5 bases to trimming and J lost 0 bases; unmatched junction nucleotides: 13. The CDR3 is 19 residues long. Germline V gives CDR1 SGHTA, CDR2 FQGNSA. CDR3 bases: TGTGCCAGCAGCCCACCCGCGGGACAGAAGAGCTCCTATAATTCACCCCTCCACTTT. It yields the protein CASSPPAGQKSSYNSPLHF.

The DNA of the CDR3 is TGCAGTGCTAAACATAGCGGGAGTGTCTATGAGCAGTTCTTC. It encodes CSAKHSGSVYEQFF. The J gene is TRBJ2-1, the V gene TRBV20-1, with TRBD2 identical over 9 bases. Germline V gives CDR1 DFQATT, CDR2 SNEGSKA (reference sequence). The CDR3 contains 14 residues. The V and J ends lost 4 bases and 8 bases, in that order; junction bases with no gene match: 9.

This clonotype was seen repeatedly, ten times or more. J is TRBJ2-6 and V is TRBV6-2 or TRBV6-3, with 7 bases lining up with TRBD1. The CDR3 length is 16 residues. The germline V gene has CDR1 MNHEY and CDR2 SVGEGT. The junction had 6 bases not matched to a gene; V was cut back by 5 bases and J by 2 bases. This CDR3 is CASSLIQGAGANVLTF. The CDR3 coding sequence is TGTGCCAGCAGTCTCATCCAGGGGGCTGGGGCCAACGTCCTGACTTTC.

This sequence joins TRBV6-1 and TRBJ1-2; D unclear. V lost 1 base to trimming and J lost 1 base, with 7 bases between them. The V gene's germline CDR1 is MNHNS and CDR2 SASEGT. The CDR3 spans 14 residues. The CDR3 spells CASSEGLFNYGYTF. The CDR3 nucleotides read TGTGCCAGCAGTGAAGGTCTGTTTAACTATGGCTACACCTTC.

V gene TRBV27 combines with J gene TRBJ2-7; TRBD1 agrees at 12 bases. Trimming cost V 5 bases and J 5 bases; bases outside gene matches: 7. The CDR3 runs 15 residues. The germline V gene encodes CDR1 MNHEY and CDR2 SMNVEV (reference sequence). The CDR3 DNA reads TGTGCCAGCAGTCCGGGACAGGGGGCGAGGAACGAGCAGTACTTC. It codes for CASSPGQGARNEQYF.

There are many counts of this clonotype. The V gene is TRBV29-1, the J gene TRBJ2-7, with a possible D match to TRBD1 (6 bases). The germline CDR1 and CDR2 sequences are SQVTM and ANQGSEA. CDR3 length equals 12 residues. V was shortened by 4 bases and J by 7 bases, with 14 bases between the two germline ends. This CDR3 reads CSVVQGRGEQYF. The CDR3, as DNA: TGCAGCGTTGTGCAGGGCAGGGGAGAGCAGTACTTC.

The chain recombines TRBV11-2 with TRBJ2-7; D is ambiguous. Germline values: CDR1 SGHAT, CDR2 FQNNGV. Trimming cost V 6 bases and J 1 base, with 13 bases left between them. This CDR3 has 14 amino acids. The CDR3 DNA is TGTGCCAGCAGGGAACCGGGCCTATCCTACGAGCAGTACTTC. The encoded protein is CASREPGLSYEQYF.

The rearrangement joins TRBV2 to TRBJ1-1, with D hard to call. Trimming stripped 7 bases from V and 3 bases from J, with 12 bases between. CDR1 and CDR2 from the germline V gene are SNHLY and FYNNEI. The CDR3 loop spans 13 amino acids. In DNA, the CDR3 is TGTGCCAGCATGTTTGGGTTAGACACTGAAGCTTTCTTT. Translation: CASMFGLDTEAFF.

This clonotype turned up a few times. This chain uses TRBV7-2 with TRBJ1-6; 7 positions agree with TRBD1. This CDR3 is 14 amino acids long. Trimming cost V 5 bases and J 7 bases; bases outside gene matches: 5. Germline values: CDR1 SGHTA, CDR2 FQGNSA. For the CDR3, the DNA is TGTGCCAGCAGCCCTCAGACAGGGAATTCACCCCTCCACTTT. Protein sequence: CASSPQTGNSPLHF.

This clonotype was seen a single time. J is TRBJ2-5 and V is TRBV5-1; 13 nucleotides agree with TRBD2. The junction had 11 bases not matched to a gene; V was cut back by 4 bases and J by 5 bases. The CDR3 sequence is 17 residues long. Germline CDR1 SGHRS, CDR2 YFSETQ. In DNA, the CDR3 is TGCGCCAGCAGCGCCGGACTAGCGGGAGACAACCGTGAGACCCAGTACTTC. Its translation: CASSAGLAGDNRETQYF.

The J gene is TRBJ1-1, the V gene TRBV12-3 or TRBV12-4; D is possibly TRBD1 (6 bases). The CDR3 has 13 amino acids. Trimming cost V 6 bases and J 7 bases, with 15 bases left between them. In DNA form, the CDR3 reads TGTGCCAGCAGCCTTGGGTCAGGGGTTGAAGCTTTCTTT. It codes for CASSLGSGVEAFF.

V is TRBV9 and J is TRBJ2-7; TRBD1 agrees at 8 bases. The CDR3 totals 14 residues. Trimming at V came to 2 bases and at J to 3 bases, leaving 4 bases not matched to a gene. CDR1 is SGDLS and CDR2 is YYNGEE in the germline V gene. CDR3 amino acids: CASSVSGGIYEQYF. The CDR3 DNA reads TGTGCCAGCAGCGTGTCAGGGGGCATCTACGAGCAGTACTTC.

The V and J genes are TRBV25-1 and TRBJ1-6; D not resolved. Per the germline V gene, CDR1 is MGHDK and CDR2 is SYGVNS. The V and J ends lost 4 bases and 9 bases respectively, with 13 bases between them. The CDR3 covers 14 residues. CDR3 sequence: CASSAHPIVSPLHF. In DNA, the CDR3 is TGTGCCAGCAGTGCCCATCCTATTGTTTCACCCCTCCACTTT.

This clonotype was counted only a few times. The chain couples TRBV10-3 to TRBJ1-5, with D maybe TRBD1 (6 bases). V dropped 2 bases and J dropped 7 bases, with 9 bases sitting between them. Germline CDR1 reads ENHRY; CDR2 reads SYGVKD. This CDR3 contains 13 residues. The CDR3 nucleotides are TGTGCCATCAGTGAGGTAGGGGGACAGCCCCAGCATTTT. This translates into CAISEVGGQPQHF.

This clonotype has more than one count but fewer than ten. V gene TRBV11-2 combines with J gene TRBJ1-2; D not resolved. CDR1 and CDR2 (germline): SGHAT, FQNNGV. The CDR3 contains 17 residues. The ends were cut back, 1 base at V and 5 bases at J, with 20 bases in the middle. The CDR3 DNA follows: TGTGCCAGCAGCTTAGGGGTAGCAACTTATCCCCTTTATGGCTACACCTTC. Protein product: CASSLGVATYPLYGYTF.